A selection of T cell receptor beta chains follows, all from one sample in a study of T cell changes during pregnancy in multiple sclerosis. Method: immunoSEQ multiplex PCR; TCRdb's copy keeps in-frame clones and lacks some. The repertoire consists of tens of thousands of clones, with about nine tenths occurring once and the leading ten covering 0.45% to 0.6%. Source: CD4+ T cells from peripheral blood mononuclear cells, taken in the third trimester of pregnancy. Every receptor here comes from a female donor with multiple sclerosis, enrolled in a pregnancy study. Both conserved end residues are part of each CDR3. A D gene is named only where the DNA matches it firmly. Clone size is shown for a subset of rows, as once, few, many or a class of expanded clone.

V	D	size	J	DNA	CDR3
TRBV7-8	TRBD2	NA	TRBJ2-5	TGTGCCAGCAGCCTACTAGCGGGGGGGCCCGGGGAGACCCAGTACTTC	CASSLLAGGPGETQYF
TRBV19	TRBD1	NA	TRBJ1-6	TGTGCCAGTAGTATTTCATTGGGACAGGGTTTACCCCTCCACTTT	CASSISLGQGLPLHF
TRBV6-5	NA	NA	TRBJ1-2	TGTGCCAGCAGTTACCGGGGTGGGGGCTACACCTTC	CASSYRGGGYTF
TRBV5-1	TRBD1	NA	TRBJ1-1	TGCGCCAGCAGCTTGGGGTCTGGGACAGCGAACACTGAAGCTTTCTTT	CASSLGSGTANTEAFF
TRBV7-9	NA	NA	TRBJ1-2	TGTGCCAGCAGCCGAGACAGGTGGGGCTATGGCTACACCTTC	CASSRDRWGYGYTF
TRBV5-1	TRBD1	NA	TRBJ2-6	TGCGCCAGCAACACAGGGGGCTCTGGGGCCAACGTCCTGACTTTC	CASNTGGSGANVLTF
TRBV15	TRBD1	NA	TRBJ2-3	TGTGCCACCAGCAGGGACAGGGGGCCCCCAGATACGCAGTATTTT	CATSRDRGPPDTQYF
TRBV5-6	NA	NA	TRBJ2-1	TGTGCCAGCAGCTGGGGGGTTGGGGCAGGGCCGAGCTCCTACAATGAGCAGTTCTTC	CASSWGVGAGPSSYNEQFF
TRBV5-6	TRBD1	few	TRBJ1-5	TGTGCCAGCAGCCTGGGACAGGGGAGCAATCAGCCCCAGCATTTT	CASSLGQGSNQPQHF
TRBV5-6	NA	NA	TRBJ1-2	TGTGCCAGCAGCTTTACAGGGTCGGTCTATGGCTACACCTTC	CASSFTGSVYGYTF
TRBV5-1	TRBD2	NA	TRBJ2-1	TGCGCCAGCAGCTTCGAGCGGGGGGGCGGGAATTACAATGAGCAGTTCTTC	CASSFERGGGNYNEQFF
TRBV18	NA	NA	TRBJ1-5	TGTGCCAGCTCACCGAATCAGGGGTCAGATCAGCCCCAGCATTTT	CASSPNQGSDQPQHF
TRBV4-1	NA	NA	TRBJ2-1	TGCGCCAGCAGCCAAGTTGGGGAGTCCGACAATGAGCAGTTCTTC	CASSQVGESDNEQFF
TRBV11-2	NA	once	TRBJ2-2	TGTGCCAGCACTTTGGCCCAGAACGGGGAGCTGTTTTTT	CASTLAQNGELFF
TRBV9	NA	NA	TRBJ1-2	TGTGCCAGCAGCGGGAGGGGTTTCGATGGCTACACCTTC	CASSGRGFDGYTF
TRBV11-2	TRBD2	NA	TRBJ2-1	TGTGCCAGCAGCCTACGGGCGAGCGGGGGCTACAATGAGCAGTTCTTC	CASSLRASGGYNEQFF
TRBV19	TRBD1	NA	TRBJ1-6	TGTGCCAGTAGTTCCCTCCGACAGGGGGCTTCACCCCTCCACTTT	CASSSLRQGASPLHF
TRBV5-1	NA	once	TRBJ1-5	TGCGCCAGCAGCTTGTGGGGCGAGGAGAATCAGCCCCAGCATTTT	CASSLWGEENQPQHF
TRBV9	TRBD2	NA	TRBJ2-5	TGTGCCAGCAGCGTAGGCAGCGGGGGGGAGACCCAGTACTTC	CASSVGSGGETQYF
TRBV25-1	NA	once	TRBJ2-2	TGTGCCAGCAGTGGGGTGGGCCGCACCGGGGAGCTGTTTTTT	CASSGVGRTGELFF
TRBV21-1	NA	NA	TRBJ1-2	TGTGCCAGCAGCCACCCGCACAGATTCGAGACGGGCTACACCTTC	CASSHPHRFETGYTF
TRBV5-1	NA	NA	TRBJ2-2	TGCGCCAGCAGCTTGGGGGAGACTAGGGTTTTCACCGGGGAGCTGTTTTTT	CASSLGETRVFTGELFF
TRBV6-1	NA	NA	TRBJ2-1	TGTGCCAGCAGTGAGGGGAGGGGGTATGCCTACAATGAGCAGTTCTTC	CASSEGRGYAYNEQFF